This TCR beta chain originates from a study of patients and donors after allogeneic stem cell transplantation. MiXCR, run by TCRdb on the RT-PCR reads, gives a single entry per CDR3 protein. The data contain around 200,000 distinct CDR3 sequences, roughly 38% of them seen just once; the ten biggest clones take up approximately 10%. V was clipped by 3 bases and J by 3 bases; unmatched bases: 3. Germline lookup yields CDR1 SQVTM and CDR2 ANQGSEA. The CDR3 runs to 13 residues. This clonotype has a single count. This chain joins TRBV29-1 and TRBJ2-7; 9 nucleotides agree with TRBD2. The sequenced sample consisted of blood, either unsorted or a sorted T cell fraction (not recorded which). This receptor was obtained from a human donor who was either an allogeneic HSCT recipient or a stem cell or donor lymphocyte infusion donor (not recorded which). It is not recorded whose cells these are; they may come from a transplant donor. The CDR3 sequence: CSVELAGIYEQYF. CDR3 sequence (DNA): TGCAGCGTTGAGCTAGCGGGGATCTACGAGCAGTACTTC.